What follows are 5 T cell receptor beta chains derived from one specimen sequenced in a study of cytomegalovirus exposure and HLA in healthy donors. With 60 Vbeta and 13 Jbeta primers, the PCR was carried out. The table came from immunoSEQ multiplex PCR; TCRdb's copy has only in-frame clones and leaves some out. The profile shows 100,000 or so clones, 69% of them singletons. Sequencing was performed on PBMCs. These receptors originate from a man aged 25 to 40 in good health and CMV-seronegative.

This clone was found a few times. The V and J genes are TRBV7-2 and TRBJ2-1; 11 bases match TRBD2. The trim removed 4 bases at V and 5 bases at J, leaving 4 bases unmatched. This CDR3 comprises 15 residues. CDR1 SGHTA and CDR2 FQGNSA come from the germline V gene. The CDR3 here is CASSYTSGSNNEQFF. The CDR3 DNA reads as TGTGCCAGCAGCTATACTAGCGGGAGCAACAATGAGCAGTTCTTC.

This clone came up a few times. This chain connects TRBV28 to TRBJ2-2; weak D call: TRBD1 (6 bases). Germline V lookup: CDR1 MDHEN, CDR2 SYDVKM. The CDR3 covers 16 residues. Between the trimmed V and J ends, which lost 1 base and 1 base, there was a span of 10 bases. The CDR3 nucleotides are TGTGCCAGCAGTTTATTAGGCAGGGGGAACACCGGGGAGCTGTTTTTT. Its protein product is CASSLLGRGNTGELFF.

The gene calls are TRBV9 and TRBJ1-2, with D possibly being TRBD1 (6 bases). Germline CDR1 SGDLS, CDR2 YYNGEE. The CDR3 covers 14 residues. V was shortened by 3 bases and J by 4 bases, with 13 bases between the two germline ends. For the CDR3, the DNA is TGTGCCAGCAGCGCCCGGGACACGACCTATGGCTACACCTTC. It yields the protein CASSARDTTYGYTF.

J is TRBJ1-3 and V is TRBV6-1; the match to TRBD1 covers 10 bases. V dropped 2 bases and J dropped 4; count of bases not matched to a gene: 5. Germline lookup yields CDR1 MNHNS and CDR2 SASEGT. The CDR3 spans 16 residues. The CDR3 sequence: CASSEFGTGEGNTIYF. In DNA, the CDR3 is TGTGCCAGCAGTGAATTTGGGACAGGGGAAGGAAACACCATATATTTT.

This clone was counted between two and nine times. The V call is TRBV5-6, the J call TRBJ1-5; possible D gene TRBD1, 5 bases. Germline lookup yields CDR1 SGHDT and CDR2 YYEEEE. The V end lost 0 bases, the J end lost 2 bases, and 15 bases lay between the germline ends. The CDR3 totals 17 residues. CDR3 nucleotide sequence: TGTGCCAGCAGCTTGGGGGCCTCGACAGTCCGCAATCAGCCCCAGCATTTT. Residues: CASSLGASTVRNQPQHF. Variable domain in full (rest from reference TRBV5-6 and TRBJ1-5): DAGVTQSPTHLIKTRGQQVTLRCSPKSGHDTVSWYQQALGQGPQFIFQYYEEEERQRGNFPDRFSGHQFPNYSSELNVNALLLGDSALYLCASSLGASTVRNQPQHFGDGTRLSIL.